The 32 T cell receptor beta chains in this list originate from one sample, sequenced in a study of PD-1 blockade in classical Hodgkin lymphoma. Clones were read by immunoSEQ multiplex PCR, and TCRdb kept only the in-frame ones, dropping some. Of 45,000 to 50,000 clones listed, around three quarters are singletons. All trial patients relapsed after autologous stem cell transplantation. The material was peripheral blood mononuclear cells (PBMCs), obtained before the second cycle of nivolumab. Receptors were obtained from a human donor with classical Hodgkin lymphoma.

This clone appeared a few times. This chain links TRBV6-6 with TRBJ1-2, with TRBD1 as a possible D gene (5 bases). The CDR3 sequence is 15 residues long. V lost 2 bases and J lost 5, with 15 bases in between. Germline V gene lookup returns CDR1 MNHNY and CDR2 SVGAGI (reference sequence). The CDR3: CASSYGVGGLYGYTF. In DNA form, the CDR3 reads TGTGCCAGCAGTTACGGGGTTGGGGGACTTTATGGCTACACCTTC.

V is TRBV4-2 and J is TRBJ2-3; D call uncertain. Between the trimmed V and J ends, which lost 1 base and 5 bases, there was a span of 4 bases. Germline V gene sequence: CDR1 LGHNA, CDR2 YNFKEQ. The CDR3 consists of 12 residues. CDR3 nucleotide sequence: TGTGCCAGCAGCCAAGCGGGAGATACGCAGTATTTT. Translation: CASSQAGDTQYF.

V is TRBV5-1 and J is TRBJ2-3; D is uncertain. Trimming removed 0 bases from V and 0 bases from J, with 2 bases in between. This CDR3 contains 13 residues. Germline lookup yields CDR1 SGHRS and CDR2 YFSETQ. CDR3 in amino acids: CASSLGSTDTQYF. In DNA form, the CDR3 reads TGCGCCAGCAGCTTGGGGAGCACAGATACGCAGTATTTT.

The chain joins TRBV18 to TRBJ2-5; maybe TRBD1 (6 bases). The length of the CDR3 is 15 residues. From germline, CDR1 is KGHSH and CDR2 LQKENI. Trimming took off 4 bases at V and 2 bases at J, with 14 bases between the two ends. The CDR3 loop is CASSRLLRGQETQYF. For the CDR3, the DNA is TGTGCCAGCTCACGCCTTCTGAGGGGGCAAGAGACCCAGTACTTC. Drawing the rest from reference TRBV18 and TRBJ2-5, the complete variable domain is NAGVMQNPRHLVRRRGQEARLRCSPMKGHSHVYWYRQLPEEGLKFMVYLQKENIIDESGMPKERFSAEFPKEGPSILRIQQVVRGDSAAYFCASSRLLRGQETQYFGPGTRLLVL.

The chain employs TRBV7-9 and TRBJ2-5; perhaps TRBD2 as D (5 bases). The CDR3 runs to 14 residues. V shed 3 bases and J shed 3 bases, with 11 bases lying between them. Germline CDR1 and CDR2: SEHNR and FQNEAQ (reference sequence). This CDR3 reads CASSFGSGKETQYF. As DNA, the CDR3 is TGTGCCAGCAGCTTCGGGTCGGGGAAAGAGACCCAGTACTTC.

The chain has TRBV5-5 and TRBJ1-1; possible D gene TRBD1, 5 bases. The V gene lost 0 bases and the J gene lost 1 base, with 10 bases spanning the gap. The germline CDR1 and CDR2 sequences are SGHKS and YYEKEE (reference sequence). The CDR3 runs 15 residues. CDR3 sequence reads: CASSLAGDRNTEAFF. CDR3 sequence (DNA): TGTGCCAGCAGCTTGGCGGGGGACCGGAACACTGAAGCTTTCTTT.

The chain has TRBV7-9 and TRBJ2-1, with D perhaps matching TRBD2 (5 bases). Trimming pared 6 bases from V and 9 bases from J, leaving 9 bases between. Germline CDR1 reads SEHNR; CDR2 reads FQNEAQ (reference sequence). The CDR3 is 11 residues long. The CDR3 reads CASSSSIEQFF. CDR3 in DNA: TGTGCCAGCAGTTCTAGCATTGAGCAGTTCTTC.

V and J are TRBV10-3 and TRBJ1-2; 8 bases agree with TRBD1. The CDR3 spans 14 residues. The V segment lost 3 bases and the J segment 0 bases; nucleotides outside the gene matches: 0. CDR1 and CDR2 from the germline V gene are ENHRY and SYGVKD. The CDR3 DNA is TGTGCCATCAGTGAACAGGGGGCTAACTATGGCTACACCTTC. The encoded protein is CAISEQGANYGYTF.

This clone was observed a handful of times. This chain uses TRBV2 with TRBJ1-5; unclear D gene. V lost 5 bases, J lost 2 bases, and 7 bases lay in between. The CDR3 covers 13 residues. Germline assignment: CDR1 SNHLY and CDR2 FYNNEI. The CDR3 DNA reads TGTGCCAGCAGTAACGATGGCAATCAGCCCCAGCATTTT. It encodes CASSNDGNQPQHF.

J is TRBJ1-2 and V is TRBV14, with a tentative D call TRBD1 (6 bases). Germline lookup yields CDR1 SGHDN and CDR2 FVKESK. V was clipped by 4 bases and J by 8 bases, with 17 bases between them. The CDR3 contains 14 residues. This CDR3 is CASSRYGGRRGYTF. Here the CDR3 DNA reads TGTGCCAGCAGCCGGTATGGGGGCCGTAGGGGCTACACCTTC.

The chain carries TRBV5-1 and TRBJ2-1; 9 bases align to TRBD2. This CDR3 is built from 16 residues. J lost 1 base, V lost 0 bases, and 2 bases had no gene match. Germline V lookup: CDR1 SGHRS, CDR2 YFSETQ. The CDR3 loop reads CASSLEAGGSYNEQFF. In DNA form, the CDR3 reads TGCGCCAGCAGCTTGGAGGCGGGAGGGTCCTACAATGAGCAGTTCTTC.

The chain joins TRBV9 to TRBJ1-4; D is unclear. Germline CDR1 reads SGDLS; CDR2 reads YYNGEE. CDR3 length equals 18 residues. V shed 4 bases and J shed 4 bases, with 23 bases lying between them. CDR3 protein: CASSPEGRIKPDNEKLFF. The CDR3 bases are TGTGCCAGCAGCCCCGAAGGGCGGATCAAACCAGATAATGAAAAACTGTTTTTT.

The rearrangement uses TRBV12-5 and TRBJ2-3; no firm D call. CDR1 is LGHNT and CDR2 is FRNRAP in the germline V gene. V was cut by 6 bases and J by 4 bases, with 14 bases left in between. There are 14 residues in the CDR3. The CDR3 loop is CASGVLGGADTQYF. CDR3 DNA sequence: TGTGCTAGTGGGGTGCTGGGTGGTGCAGATACGCAGTATTTT.

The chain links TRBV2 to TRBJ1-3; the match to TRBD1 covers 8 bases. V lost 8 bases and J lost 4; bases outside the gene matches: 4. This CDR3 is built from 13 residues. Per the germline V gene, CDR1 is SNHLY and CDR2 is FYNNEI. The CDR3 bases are TGTGCCAGCGGAGGACAGGGAGGAAACACCATATATTTT. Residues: CASGGQGGNTIYF.

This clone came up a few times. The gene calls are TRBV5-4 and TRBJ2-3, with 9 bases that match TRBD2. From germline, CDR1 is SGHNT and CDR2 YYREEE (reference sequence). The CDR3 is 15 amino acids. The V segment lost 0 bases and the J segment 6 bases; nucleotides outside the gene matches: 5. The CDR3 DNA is TGTGCCAGCAGCTTGGGACTAGCGGAAGGGGATACGCAGTATTTT. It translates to CASSLGLAEGDTQYF.

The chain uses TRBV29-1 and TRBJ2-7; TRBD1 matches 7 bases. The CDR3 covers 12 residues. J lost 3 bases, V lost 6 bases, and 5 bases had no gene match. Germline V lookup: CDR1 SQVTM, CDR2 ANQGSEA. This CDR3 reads CSVLGQNYEQYF. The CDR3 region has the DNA TGCAGCGTGCTGGGACAGAACTACGAGCAGTACTTC.

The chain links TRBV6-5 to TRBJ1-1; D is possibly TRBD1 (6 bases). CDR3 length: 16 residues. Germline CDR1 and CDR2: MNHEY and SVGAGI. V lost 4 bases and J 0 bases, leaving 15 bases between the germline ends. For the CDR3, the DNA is TGTGCCAGCAGTTCATACAGGACAGATCTGAACACTGAAGCTTTCTTT. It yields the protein CASSSYRTDLNTEAFF.

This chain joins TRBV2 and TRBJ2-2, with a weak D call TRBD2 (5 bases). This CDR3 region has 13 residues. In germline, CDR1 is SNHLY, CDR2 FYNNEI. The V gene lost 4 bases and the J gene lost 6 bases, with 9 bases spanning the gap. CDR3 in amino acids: CASSGGRAGELFF. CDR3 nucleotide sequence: TGTGCCAGCAGTGGAGGGCGGGCCGGGGAGCTGTTTTTT.

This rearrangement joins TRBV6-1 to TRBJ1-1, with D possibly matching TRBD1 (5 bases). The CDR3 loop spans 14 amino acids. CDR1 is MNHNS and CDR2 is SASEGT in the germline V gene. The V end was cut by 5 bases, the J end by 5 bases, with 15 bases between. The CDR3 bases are TGTGCCAGCAGTACGGACACCTACGGGACTGAAGCTTTCTTT. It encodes CASSTDTYGTEAFF.

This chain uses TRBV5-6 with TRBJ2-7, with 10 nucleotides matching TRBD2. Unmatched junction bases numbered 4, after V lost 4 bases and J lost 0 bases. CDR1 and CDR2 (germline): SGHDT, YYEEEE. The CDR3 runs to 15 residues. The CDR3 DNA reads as TGTGCCAGCAGCCGGACTAGCGGTAGCTCCTACGAGCAGTACTTC. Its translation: CASSRTSGSSYEQYF.

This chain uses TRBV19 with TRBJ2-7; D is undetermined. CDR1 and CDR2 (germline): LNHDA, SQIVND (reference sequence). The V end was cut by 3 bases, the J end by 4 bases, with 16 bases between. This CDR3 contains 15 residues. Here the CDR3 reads CASSILGIPPYEQYF. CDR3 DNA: TGTGCCAGTAGTATTTTGGGGATCCCTCCATACGAGCAGTACTTC.

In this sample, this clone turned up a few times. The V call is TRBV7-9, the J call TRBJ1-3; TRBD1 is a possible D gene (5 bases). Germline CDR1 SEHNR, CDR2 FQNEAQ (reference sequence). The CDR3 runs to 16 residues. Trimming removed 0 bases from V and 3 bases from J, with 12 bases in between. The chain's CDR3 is CASSLAGAFFGNTIYF. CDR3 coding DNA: TGTGCCAGCAGCTTAGCAGGGGCGTTCTTTGGAAACACCATATATTTT.

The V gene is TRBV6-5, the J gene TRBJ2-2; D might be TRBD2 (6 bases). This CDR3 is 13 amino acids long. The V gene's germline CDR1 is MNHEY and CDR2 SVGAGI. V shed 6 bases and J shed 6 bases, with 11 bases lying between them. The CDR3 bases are TGTGCCAGCAGCTGGGGGGATTCCGGGGAGCTGTTTTTT. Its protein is CASSWGDSGELFF.

CDR3 DNA sequence: TGTGCCAGCAGTGAGGGGGTAGCGGGAGCCTTCGGGGAGACCCAGTACTTC. Its protein is CASSEGVAGAFGETQYF. The chain joins TRBV2 to TRBJ2-5; 9 bases map to TRBD2. Germline V CDR1 and CDR2: SNHLY, FYNNEI. The CDR3 consists of 17 residues. The J segment lost 5 bases and the V segment lost 3 bases, leaving 13 bases of the junction unmatched.

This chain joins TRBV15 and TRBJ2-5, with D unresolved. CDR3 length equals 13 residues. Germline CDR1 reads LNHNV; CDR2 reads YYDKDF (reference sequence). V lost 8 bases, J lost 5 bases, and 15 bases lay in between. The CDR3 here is CATRGPSFETQYF. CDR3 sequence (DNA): TGTGCCACCCGCGGCCCCAGCTTCGAGACCCAGTACTTC.

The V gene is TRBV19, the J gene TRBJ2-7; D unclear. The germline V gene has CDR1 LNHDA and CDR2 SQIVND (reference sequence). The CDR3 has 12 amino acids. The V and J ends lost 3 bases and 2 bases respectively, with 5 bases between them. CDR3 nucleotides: TGTGCCAGTAGTATTGGTGCCTACGAGCAGTACTTC. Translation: CASSIGAYEQYF.

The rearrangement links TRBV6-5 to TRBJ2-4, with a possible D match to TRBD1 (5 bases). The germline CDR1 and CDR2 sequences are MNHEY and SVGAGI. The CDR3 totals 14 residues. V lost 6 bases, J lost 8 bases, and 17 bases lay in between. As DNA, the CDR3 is TGTGCCAGCAGGGGCTATCAAGGGGTCGACATTCAGTACTTC. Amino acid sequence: CASRGYQGVDIQYF.

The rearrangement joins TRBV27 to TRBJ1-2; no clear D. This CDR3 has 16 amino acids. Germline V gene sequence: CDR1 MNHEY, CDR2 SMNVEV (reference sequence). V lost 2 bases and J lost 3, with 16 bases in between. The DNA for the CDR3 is TGTGCCAGCAGTTTAAGGTGGGAGACCGAACACTATGGCTACACCTTC. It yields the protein CASSLRWETEHYGYTF.

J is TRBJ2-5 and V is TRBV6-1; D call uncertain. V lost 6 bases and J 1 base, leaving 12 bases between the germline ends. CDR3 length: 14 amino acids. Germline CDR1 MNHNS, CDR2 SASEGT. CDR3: CASRDDNIQETQYF. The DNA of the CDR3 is TGTGCCAGCAGAGACGACAACATCCAAGAGACCCAGTACTTC.

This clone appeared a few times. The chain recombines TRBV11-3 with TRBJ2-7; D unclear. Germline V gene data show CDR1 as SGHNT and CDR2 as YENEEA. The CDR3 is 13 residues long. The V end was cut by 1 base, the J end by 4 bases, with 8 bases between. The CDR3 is CASSLGSQYEQYF. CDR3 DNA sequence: TGTGCCAGCAGCTTAGGATCCCAGTACGAGCAGTACTTC.

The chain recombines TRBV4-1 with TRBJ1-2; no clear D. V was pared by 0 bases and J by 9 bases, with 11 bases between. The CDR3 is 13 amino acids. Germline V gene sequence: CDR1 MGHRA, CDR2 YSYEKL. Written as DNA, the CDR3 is TGCGCCAGCAGCCAAGAAAGGAGGGCGAGCTACACCTTC. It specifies CASSQERRASYTF.

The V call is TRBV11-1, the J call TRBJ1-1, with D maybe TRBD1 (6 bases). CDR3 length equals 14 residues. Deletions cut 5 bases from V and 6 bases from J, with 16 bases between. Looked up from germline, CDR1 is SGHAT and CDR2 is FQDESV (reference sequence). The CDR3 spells CASSLGTGISEAFF. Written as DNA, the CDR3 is TGTGCCAGCAGCCTGGGCACAGGGATCTCTGAAGCTTTCTTT.